This T cell receptor beta chain was observed in a study of PD-L1 blockade in urothelial cancer. In each PCR, synthetic TCR analog templates were spiked in. TCRdb's table, derived via immunoSEQ multiplex PCR, lists solely in-frame clones and lacks some. In the table there are 45,000 to 60,000 clones, around 82% of which are singletons. This receptor was taken from a man aged 35 to 55 with urothelial cancer. The specimen comprised PBMCs, sampled around atezolizumab (anti-PD-L1) treatment.

This chain's CDR3 is CATSWGTSGYNEQFF. The CDR3 DNA is TGTGCCACCTCGTGGGGGACTAGTGGCTACAATGAGCAGTTCTTC. The rearrangement joins TRBV7-3 to TRBJ2-1, with 8 bases lining up with TRBD2. The germline CDR1 and CDR2 sequences are SGHTA and FQGTGA. The CDR3 extends over 15 amino acids. Losses at the gene ends were 10 bases for V and 3 bases for J; bases not matched to a gene: 11. Supplemented by reference TRBV7-3 and TRBJ2-1, the full variable domain reads GAGVSQTPSNKVTEKGKYVELRCDPISGHTALYWYRQSLGQGPEFLIYFQGTGAADDSGLPNDRFFAVRPEGSVSTLKIQRTERGDSAVYLCATSWGTSGYNEQFFGPGTRLTVL.